The 8 T cell receptor beta chains in this list originate from one sample, sequenced in a study of PD-L1 blockade in urothelial cancer. Assay used: immunoSEQ multiplex PCR; TCRdb lists only in-frame clones, some missing. The sample consists of about 49,000 clones, approximately 90% of them appearing once. This specimen was PBMCs, taken around atezolizumab (anti-PD-L1) treatment. The source is a man aged 55 to 70 with urothelial cancer.

The chain has TRBV18 and TRBJ1-5; 12 nucleotides align to TRBD1. J was trimmed by 7 bases and V by 5 bases; bases with no gene match: 6. The germline V gene encodes CDR1 KGHSH and CDR2 LQKENI. There are 15 residues in the CDR3. The CDR3: CASSAGTGGRQPQHF. The CDR3 DNA reads TGTGCCAGCTCAGCCGGGACAGGGGGCAGACAGCCCCAGCATTTT.

The V call is TRBV6-1, the J call TRBJ2-3; TRBD2 is a possible D gene (7 bases). Trimming cost V 3 bases and J 2 bases, with 15 bases left between them. Germline V CDR1 and CDR2: MNHNS, SASEGT. This CDR3 comprises 16 residues. The CDR3 sequence is CASSDSWGGPTDTQYF. In DNA form, the CDR3 reads TGTGCCAGCAGTGATTCGTGGGGGGGCCCCACAGATACGCAGTATTTT.

The V and J genes are TRBV29-1 and TRBJ1-1; no reliable D call. The length of the CDR3 is 13 residues. V was cut by 4 bases and J by 1 base, with 10 bases left in between. Germline V gives CDR1 SQVTM, CDR2 ANQGSEA. The CDR3 coding sequence is TGCAGCGTTGGGAGGGTACCGAACACTGAAGCTTTCTTT. It codes for CSVGRVPNTEAFF.

Only one count was recorded for this clone. This chain uses TRBV4-3 with TRBJ2-7; D is unresolved. Germline V gene data show CDR1 as LGHNA and CDR2 as YSLEER. The CDR3 covers 16 residues. V lost 0 bases to trimming and J lost 0 bases, with 12 bases between them. The CDR3 sequence: CASSQDNPRNSYEQYF. The CDR3, as DNA: TGCGCCAGCAGCCAAGATAATCCCAGGAACTCCTACGAGCAGTACTTC.

The chain links TRBV7-9 to TRBJ1-4; D may be TRBD1 (6 bases). Germline V gene sequence: CDR1 SEHNR, CDR2 FQNEAQ (reference sequence). The CDR3 runs 15 residues. V lost 5 bases, J lost 0 bases, and 10 bases lay in between. Written as DNA, the CDR3 is TGTGCCAGCAGCCCCGGACAGTCAACTAATGAAAAACTGTTTTTT. This encodes CASSPGQSTNEKLFF. The complete variable domain, with remaining parts taken from reference TRBV7-9 and TRBJ1-4, reads DTGVSQNPRHKITKRGQNVTFRCDPISEHNRLYWYRQTLGQGPEFLTYFQNEAQLEKSRLLSDRFSAERPKGSFSTLEIQRTEQGDSAMYLCASSPGQSTNEKLFFGSGTQLSVL.

This chain joins TRBV5-8 and TRBJ1-5; TRBD1 matches 10 bases. V shed 4 bases and J 6 bases; nucleotides not matched to a gene: 4. CDR1 is SGHTS and CDR2 is YDEGEE in the germline V gene. The CDR3 runs 14 residues. The CDR3 DNA reads TGTGCCAGCAGCCCGAGGACAGGGGGTCAGCCCCAGCATTTT. Residues: CASSPRTGGQPQHF. The full variable domain, with the rest looked up from reference TRBV5-8 and TRBJ1-5, is EAGVTQSPTHLIKTRGQQATLRCSPISGHTSVYWYQQALGLGLQFLLWYDEGEERNRGNFPPRFSGRQFPNYSSELNVNALELEDSALYLCASSPRTGGQPQHFGDGTRLSIL.

The V call is TRBV7-9, the J call TRBJ1-4, with 7 bases lining up with TRBD1. The CDR3 sequence is 12 residues long. With V trimmed by 4 bases and J by 11 bases, 4 bases remained unmatched. From germline, CDR1 is SEHNR and CDR2 FQNEAQ (reference sequence). The CDR3 nucleotides are TGTGCCAGCAGCTCCACAGGGGAGAAACTGTTTTTT. It translates to CASSSTGEKLFF.

The chain has TRBV19 and TRBJ1-1; 8 positions match TRBD1. CDR1 is LNHDA, CDR2 SQIVND, per germline (reference sequence). There are 14 residues in the CDR3. The trim removed 6 bases at V and 1 base at J, leaving 4 bases unmatched. Here the CDR3 DNA reads TGTGCCAGTAGCCGACAGGGGTCGAACACTGAAGCTTTCTTT. Translating it yields CASSRQGSNTEAFF.